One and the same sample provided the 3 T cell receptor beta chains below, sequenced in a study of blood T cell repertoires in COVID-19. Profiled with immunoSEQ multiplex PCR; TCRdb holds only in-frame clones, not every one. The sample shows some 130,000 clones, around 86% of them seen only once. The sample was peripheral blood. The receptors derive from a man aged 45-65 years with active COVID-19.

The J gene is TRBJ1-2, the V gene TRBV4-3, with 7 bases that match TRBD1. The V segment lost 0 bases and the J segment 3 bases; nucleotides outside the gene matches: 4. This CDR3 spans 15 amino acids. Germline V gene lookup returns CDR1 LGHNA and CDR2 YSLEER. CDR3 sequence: CASSQDRGPHYGYTF. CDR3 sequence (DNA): TGCGCCAGCAGCCAAGATAGGGGGCCCCACTATGGCTACACCTTC.

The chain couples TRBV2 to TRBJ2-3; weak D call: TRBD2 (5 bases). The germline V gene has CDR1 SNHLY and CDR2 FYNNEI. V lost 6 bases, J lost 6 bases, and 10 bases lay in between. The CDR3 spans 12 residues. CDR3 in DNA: TGTGCCAGCAGCGGGGATTCGGATACGCAGTATTTT. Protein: CASSGDSDTQYF.

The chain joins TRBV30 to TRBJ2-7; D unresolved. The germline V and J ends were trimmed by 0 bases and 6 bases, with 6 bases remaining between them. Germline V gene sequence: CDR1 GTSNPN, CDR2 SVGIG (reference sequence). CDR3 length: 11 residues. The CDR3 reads CAWSVTGEQYF. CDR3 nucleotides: TGTGCCTGGAGTGTAACGGGCGAGCAGTACTTC. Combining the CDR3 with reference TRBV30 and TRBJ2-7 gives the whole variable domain SQTIHQWPATLVQPVGSPLSLECTVEGTSNPNLYWYRQAAGRGLQLLFYSVGIGQISSEVPQNLSASRPQDRQFILSSKKLLLSDSGFYLCAWSVTGEQYFGPGTRLTVT.